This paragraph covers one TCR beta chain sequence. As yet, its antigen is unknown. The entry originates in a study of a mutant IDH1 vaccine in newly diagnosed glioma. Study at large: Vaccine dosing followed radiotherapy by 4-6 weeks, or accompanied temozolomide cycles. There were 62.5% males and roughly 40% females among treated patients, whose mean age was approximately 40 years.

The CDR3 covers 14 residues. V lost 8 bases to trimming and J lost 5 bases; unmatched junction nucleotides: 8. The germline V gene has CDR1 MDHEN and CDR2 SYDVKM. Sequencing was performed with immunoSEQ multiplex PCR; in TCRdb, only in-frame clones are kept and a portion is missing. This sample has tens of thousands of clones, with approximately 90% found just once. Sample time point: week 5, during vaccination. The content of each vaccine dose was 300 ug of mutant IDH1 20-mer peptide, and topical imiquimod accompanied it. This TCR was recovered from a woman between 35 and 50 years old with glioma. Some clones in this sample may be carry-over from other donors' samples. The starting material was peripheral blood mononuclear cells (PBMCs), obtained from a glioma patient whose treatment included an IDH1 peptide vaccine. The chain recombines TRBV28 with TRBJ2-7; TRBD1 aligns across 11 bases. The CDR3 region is CASHRDRGAHEQYF. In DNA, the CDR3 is TGTGCCAGCCACCGGGACAGGGGGGCCCACGAGCAGTACTTC.